A selection of T cell receptor beta chains follows, all from one sample in a study of early T cells in non-severe SARS-CoV-2 infection. TCRdb ran MiXCR on the 5' RACE reads and lists one entry per CDR3 protein. The sample contains 25,000 to 30,000 distinct CDR3 sequences, roughly 5% of which appear only once. The sample was whole blood. These receptors were collected from an adult who was a healthcare worker with PCR-confirmed SARS-CoV-2 infection or an uninfected control (not recorded which). Each CDR3 is given with its conserved first and last residue. D genes are given only for firm matches. Size is omitted from some rows. Given values are once, few, many or a class for expanded clones.

J,D,length,V,size,CDR3,DNA
TRBJ2-1,TRBD2,17,TRBV29-1,few,CSVEESGLAGGINEQFF,TGCAGCGTTGAAGAATCGGGACTAGCGGGAGGGATCAATGAGCAGTTCTTC
TRBJ2-1,TRBD2,15,TRBV7-2,many,CASSNLAGGPNEQFF,TGTGCCAGCAGCAACCTAGCGGGGGGGCCCAATGAGCAGTTCTTC
TRBJ2-1,TRBD2,15,TRBV20-1,many,CSAGSGTSGTNEQFF,TGCAGTGCGGGCTCCGGGACTAGCGGAACCAATGAGCAGTTCTTC
TRBJ2-1,-,13,TRBV11-2,medium-sized,CASSSTLYNEQFF,TGTGCCAGCAGCTCGACACTCTACAATGAGCAGTTCTTC
TRBJ1-1,TRBD1,15,TRBV6-6,many,CASSSPGQVNTEAFF,TGTGCCAGCAGTTCTCCGGGACAGGTGAACACTGAAGCTTTCTTT
TRBJ2-3,-,14,TRBV7-6,-,CASSLNLRTDTQYF,TGTGCCAGCAGCTTAAACTTACGCACAGATACGCAGTATTTT
TRBJ1-2,-,14,TRBV20-1,many,CSARGTAPGYGYTF,TGCAGTGCTAGGGGGACCGCTCCGGGCTATGGCTACACCTTC
TRBJ2-6,-,17,TRBV5-1,few,CASSLAGSRSGANVLTF,TGCGCCAGCAGCTTGGCGGGATCCCGCTCTGGGGCCAACGTCCTGACTTTC
TRBJ1-1,-,14,TRBV7-2,many,CASSAGSSRTEAFF,TGTGCCAGCAGCGCAGGGTCAAGCAGGACTGAAGCTTTCTTT
TRBJ1-2,-,12,TRBV29-1,few,CSVEWDNYGYTF,TGCAGCGTTGAGTGGGATAACTATGGCTACACCTTC
TRBJ2-3,-,14,TRBV2,many,CASSEAGGQDTQYF,TGTGCCAGCAGTGAAGCAGGGGGACAAGATACGCAGTATTTT
TRBJ1-2,TRBD1,13,TRBV6-6,many,CASRPQGAYGYTF,TGTGCCAGCCGTCCACAGGGGGCCTATGGCTACACCTTC
TRBJ2-2,TRBD1,15,TRBV27,many,CASRSHGQGEPGLFF,TGTGCCAGCAGAAGCCATGGACAGGGGGAGCCTGGGCTGTTTTTT
TRBJ1-1,TRBD1,12,TRBV11-2,many,CASSSDRVSAFF,TGTGCCAGCAGCTCGGACAGGGTATCGGCTTTCTTT
TRBJ1-1,-,14,TRBV28,many,CASSSYPDSLEAFF,TGTGCCAGCAGTTCCTACCCCGACAGCCTTGAAGCTTTCTTT
TRBJ2-1,-,15,TRBV7-2,many,CASSRDSKGINEQFF,TGTGCCAGCAGCCGCGACAGCAAAGGAATCAATGAGCAGTTCTTC
TRBJ2-2,TRBD2,16,TRBV10-1,many,CASSDLAGGQAGELFF,TGCGCCAGCAGTGACCTAGCGGGGGGGCAGGCCGGGGAGCTGTTTTTT
TRBJ2-1,TRBD2,15,TRBV7-6,many,CASSLSGGLLDEQFF,TGTGCCAGCAGCCTTAGCGGGGGCCTTTTGGATGAGCAGTTCTTC
TRBJ1-1,-,14,TRBV7-9,few,CASSSAGGYTEVFF,TGTGCCAGCAGCTCCGCCGGGGGGTATACTGAAGTTTTCTTT
TRBJ2-7,TRBD1,15,TRBV11-2,few,CASSLGRQGQNEQYF,TGTGCCAGCAGCTTAGGGAGACAGGGTCAGAACGAGCAGTACTTC
TRBJ2-3,TRBD1,15,TRBV20-1,many,CSARKTGQSTDTQYF,TGCAGTGCTAGGAAGACGGGACAGAGCACAGATACGCAGTATTTT
TRBJ2-1,TRBD2,15,TRBV18,many,CASSPLLAGNNEQFF,TGTGCCAGCTCACCATTACTAGCGGGGAACAATGAGCAGTTCTTC
TRBJ2-5,-,16,TRBV9,many,CASSVAPRQTQETQYF,TGTGCCAGCAGCGTAGCCCCCCGACAGACCCAAGAGACCCAGTACTTC
TRBJ1-2,-,15,TRBV7-2,few,CASSPTHDGHYGYTF,TGTGCCAGCAGCCCTACGCATGACGGCCACTATGGCTACACCTTC
TRBJ2-6,-,18,TRBV7-2,many,CASSSGGQFYSGANVLTF,TGTGCCAGCAGCTCTGGCGGACAGTTCTACTCTGGGGCCAACGTCCTGACTTTC
TRBJ2-7,-,15,TRBV5-1,few,CASSLGLAAAYEQYF,TGCGCCAGCAGCTTGGGGTTAGCGGCAGCCTACGAGCAGTACTTC
TRBJ2-1,-,13,TRBV24-1,few,CATSALDSDEQFF,TGTGCCACCAGTGCCCTGGACTCTGATGAGCAGTTCTTC
TRBJ1-4,TRBD1,14,TRBV20-1,few,CSARDRTGVEKLFF,TGCAGTGCTAGAGATCGCACAGGGGTAGAAAAACTGTTTTTT
TRBJ2-1,TRBD2,15,TRBV27,-,CASIASGSGRGEQFF,TGTGCCAGCATCGCTAGCGGGAGTGGGCGCGGTGAGCAGTTCTTC
TRBJ1-5,-,18,TRBV6-2/TRBV6-3,many,CASSYNLGAGSHNQPQHF,TGTGCCAGCAGTTACAACCTGGGGGCGGGGAGCCACAATCAGCCCCAGCATTTT
TRBJ2-3,TRBD1,15,TRBV4-1,-,CASSWGQGSTDTQYF,TGCGCCAGCAGCTGGGGACAGGGGAGCACAGATACGCAGTATTTT
TRBJ2-7,-,14,TRBV30,many,CAWSLGGSSYEQYF,TGTGCCTGGAGTCTTGGGGGTAGCTCCTACGAGCAGTACTTC
TRBJ1-3,TRBD1,15,TRBV6-1,few,CASSEQGASGNTIYF,TGTGCCAGCAGTGAACAGGGGGCCTCTGGAAACACCATATATTTT
TRBJ2-7,-,13,TRBV20-1,many,CSARDLGQFEQYF,TGCAGTGCTAGAGATCTGGGGCAGTTCGAGCAGTACTTC
TRBJ2-3,TRBD2,16,TRBV7-9,many,CASSTGTSRSTDTQYF,TGTGCCAGCAGTACCGGGACTAGCCGCAGCACAGATACGCAGTATTTT
TRBJ2-1,TRBD1,14,TRBV29-1,-,CSAFNQGAGREQFF,TGCAGCGCCTTTAATCAGGGGGCAGGGCGTGAGCAGTTCTTC
TRBJ2-1,TRBD2,14,TRBV29-1,many,CSVEAPSGYNEQFF,TGCAGCGTTGAGGCTCCTAGCGGGTACAATGAGCAGTTCTTC
TRBJ2-1,-,14,TRBV19,many,CASSIASSAHEQFF,TGTGCCAGTAGTATAGCGAGTAGCGCCCATGAGCAGTTCTTC
TRBJ2-1,TRBD1,14,TRBV4-2,many,CASSQAPRTGSQFF,TGTGCCAGCAGCCAAGCCCCACGGACAGGCTCTCAGTTCTTC
TRBJ2-1,-,14,TRBV18,-,CASSPPAGSDEQFF,TGTGCCAGCTCACCACCCGCTGGAAGCGATGAGCAGTTCTTC
TRBJ2-1,TRBD2,17,TRBV7-9,-,CASSFGLAGRSYNEQFF,TGTGCCAGCAGCTTTGGACTAGCGGGCCGCTCCTACAATGAGCAGTTCTTC
TRBJ2-3,-,15,TRBV20-1,many,CSAGDRRRVTDTQYF,TGCAGTGCTGGAGACAGACGACGGGTCACAGATACGCAGTATTTT
TRBJ1-1,TRBD1,15,TRBV12-3/TRBV12-4,many,CASSPQDRPNTEAFF,TGTGCCAGCAGCCCGCAGGACAGGCCGAACACTGAAGCTTTCTTT
TRBJ1-1,-,14,TRBV15,-,CATSRDVLNTEAFF,TGTGCCACCAGCAGAGATGTGCTCAACACTGAAGCTTTCTTT
TRBJ2-7,TRBD2,13,TRBV30,-,CAWRSPGGYEQYF,TGTGCCTGGAGATCCCCGGGGGGCTACGAGCAGTACTTC
TRBJ2-1,-,14,TRBV12-3/TRBV12-4,many,CASSPPGLNNEQFF,TGTGCCAGCAGTCCCCCGGGGTTAAACAATGAGCAGTTCTTC
TRBJ2-7,-,12,TRBV4-1,many,CAGDRTTYEQYF,TGCGCCGGAGACAGAACAACCTACGAGCAGTACTTC
TRBJ2-3,TRBD2,15,TRBV10-3,many,CAISPGTSSTDTQYF,TGTGCCATCAGCCCAGGGACTAGTAGCACAGATACGCAGTATTTT
TRBJ2-7,-,12,TRBV7-9,medium-sized,CASSPGPYEQYF,TGTGCCAGCAGCCCGGGACCCTACGAGCAGTACTTC
TRBJ2-1,-,12,TRBV19,many,CASSMADNEQFF,TGTGCCAGTAGTATGGCAGACAATGAGCAGTTCTTC
TRBJ2-1,-,15,TRBV11-2,many,CASSLVGGHYNEQFF,TGTGCCAGCAGCTTAGTCGGGGGCCATTACAATGAGCAGTTCTTC
TRBJ1-2,-,13,TRBV19,-,CASKEQWQYGYTF,TGTGCCAGTAAGGAGCAGTGGCAATATGGCTACACCTTC
TRBJ1-2,-,12,TRBV20-1,many,CSATGTSYGYTF,TGCAGTGCTACCGGGACGAGCTATGGCTACACCTTC
TRBJ2-7,-,12,TRBV27,many,CASSFAGSEQYF,TGTGCCAGCAGTTTCGCAGGCTCCGAGCAGTACTTC